This is a list of T cell receptor beta chains from one sample in a study of cytomegalovirus exposure and HLA in healthy donors. Clones were read by immunoSEQ multiplex PCR, and TCRdb kept only the in-frame ones, dropping some. This table holds 150,000 to 200,000 clones, around two thirds found once. What was sequenced was PBMCs. These receptors were taken from a man aged 25 to 40 in good health and CMV-seropositive. CDR3s include the opening cysteine and the closing phenylalanine or tryptophan. D genes are given only for firm matches. Not every row has a clone size; where given, it reads once, few, many or a size class.

v_call,clone_size,d_call,j_call,cdr3_aa
TRBV5-1,few,-,TRBJ2-1,CASFQTNVNNEQFF
TRBV18,few,TRBD1,TRBJ2-3,CASSPWTGSTDTQYF
TRBV15,few,TRBD2,TRBJ2-5,CATSREASGHQETQYF
TRBV6-5,-,-,TRBJ1-1,CASAGLVTEAFF
TRBV30,-,TRBD2,TRBJ2-3,CAWSVLAASKDTQYF
TRBV5-4,-,-,TRBJ2-2,CASSLGGNTGELFF
TRBV28,-,TRBD1,TRBJ1-1,CASSLARGRFAEAFF
TRBV29-1,-,TRBD1,TRBJ2-7,CSVDPGQGGEQYF
TRBV13,-,TRBD2,TRBJ2-1,CASSLISGRYNEQFF
TRBV30,few,TRBD1,-,CAWNKGTGDEQYF
TRBV4-1,-,-,TRBJ2-7,CASSQDLGPSYEQYF
TRBV7-6,once,-,TRBJ2-3,CASSYRTGTDTQYF
TRBV7-9,-,-,TRBJ2-3,CASSPPPSTDTQYF
TRBV27,-,-,TRBJ2-7,CASSVGRAYEQYF
TRBV6-5,-,-,TRBJ2-7,CASRPGVAYEQYF
TRBV5-1,-,-,TRBJ2-1,CASSLTSPSSYNEQFF
TRBV7-3,-,-,TRBJ2-1,CASSLTPGNEQFF
TRBV6-5,few,TRBD1,TRBJ2-7,CASRRQGYEQYF
TRBV6-5,-,TRBD1,TRBJ1-2,CASTADREVRGYTF
TRBV7-9,-,-,TRBJ1-1,CASSYGGALNTEAFF
TRBV12-1,-,-,TRBJ1-2,CASSFPPDSPEVRGYTF
TRBV7-2,few,-,TRBJ2-1,CASSSGRATEQFF
TRBV19,once,TRBD1,TRBJ1-5,CASSQTGTSNQPQHF